The clone carrying this T cell receptor (beta chain) was found a few times. Its specificity is not known. This specimen belongs to a study of response to subunit inactivated influenza vaccine. Looked up from germline, CDR1 is SEHNR and CDR2 is FQNEAQ (reference sequence). This CDR3 contains 14 residues. Trimming removed 2 bases at V and 1 base at J, with 8 bases between. Each CDR3 protein gets one entry after TCRdb re-called the RT-PCR reads with MiXCR. The data hold approximately 530,000 distinct CDR3 sequences, with around 13% observed a single time. Study results and caveats: Each seasonal influenza vaccination recruits few new T cells, the authors suggested.

This clonotype was obtained from a man aged 50 or older who received an inactivated influenza vaccine. The chain is built from TRBV7-9 and TRBJ1-2; D remains unclear. This sample comprised PBMCs from blood, obtained roughly 6 weeks after vaccination. The chain's CDR3 is CASSLIRHNYGYTF. CDR3 DNA: TGTGCCAGCAGCTTAATAAGACATAACTATGGCTACACCTTC.